The 20 T cell receptor beta chains reported below all come from one sample, sequenced in a study of blood T cell repertoires in COVID-19 (dated by TCRdb to the early 2020s). Libraries were constructed by the immunoSEQ multiplex PCR assay. As stored in TCRdb, this immuneACCESS dataset retains in-frame rearrangements with V and J assigned. A fraction of the clones does not appear; measured against another copy, unresolved V genes explain less than half of the discrepancy, and the remainder lacks a known reason. The sample includes approximately 170,000 clones, with more than 60% observed a single time. The biggest ten clones account for roughly 12% of the sample. Sequencing was carried out using peripheral blood. All receptors derive from a woman aged 45 to 65 with acute or convalescent COVID-19.

The chain uses TRBV6-5 and TRBJ1-1, with a possible D match to TRBD1 (6 bases). CDR1 is MNHEY and CDR2 is SVGAGI in the germline V gene. This CDR3 has 14 residues. Between the trimmed V and J ends, which lost 4 bases and 5 bases, there was a span of 14 bases. The CDR3 here is CASSSDRWGTEAFF. For the CDR3, the DNA is TGTGCCAGCAGTTCGGACAGATGGGGGACTGAAGCTTTCTTT.

The V call is TRBV7-2, the J call TRBJ2-7; 9 bases are a match to TRBD2. V trimming: 6 bases; J trimming: 3 bases; junction bases outside the gene matches: 15. This CDR3 is 17 amino acids long. The germline V gene has CDR1 SGHTA and CDR2 FQGNSA. As DNA, the CDR3 is TGTGCCAGCAGTCTTAGCGGGGGATACTACGGGAGCTACGAGCAGTACTTC. It translates to CASSLSGGYYGSYEQYF.

The CDR3 protein is CASSLALAARTDTQYF. The CDR3 DNA sequence: TGCGCCAGCAGCTTGGCTCTAGCTGCACGCACAGATACGCAGTATTTT. The rearrangement uses TRBV5-1 and TRBJ2-3, with D tentatively TRBD2 (5 bases). CDR1 SGHRS and CDR2 YFSETQ come from the germline V gene. V was clipped by 0 bases and J by 1 base, with 12 bases between them. There are 16 residues in the CDR3.

The count of this clone is one. The chain couples TRBV9 to TRBJ2-4, with D tentatively TRBD2 (6 bases). CDR1 is SGDLS, CDR2 YYNGEE, per germline. The CDR3 is made up of 15 amino acids. Trimming stripped 0 bases from V and 3 bases from J, with 10 bases between. The CDR3 region has the DNA TGTGCCAGCAGCGTAGGGGGCGGGGTCAAAAACATTCAGTACTTC. Amino acids: CASSVGGGVKNIQYF.

There are a few counts of this clone. The V gene is TRBV5-4, the J gene TRBJ2-7; TRBD1 aligns across 12 bases. The V segment lost 4 bases and the J segment 3 bases; nucleotides outside the gene matches: 5. The CDR3 loop spans 15 amino acids. Per germline, CDR1 SGHNT and CDR2 YYREEE (reference sequence). CDR3 nucleotides: TGTGCCAGCAGCAGCCGGGACAGGGGGCTCTACGAGCAGTACTTC. Protein product: CASSSRDRGLYEQYF.

The chain joins TRBV19 to TRBJ1-1; 9 nucleotides align to TRBD1. There are 15 residues in the CDR3. Germline V gives CDR1 LNHDA, CDR2 SQIVND (reference sequence). V lost 1 base and J lost 6; bases outside the gene matches: 6. CDR3 bases: TGTGCCAGTAGTATAGTCCGGGACAGGGTCCCTGAAGCTTTCTTT. Its translation is CASSIVRDRVPEAFF.

This clone has just a few counts. The chain carries TRBV6-1 and TRBJ1-5, with 9 bases identical to TRBD1. The CDR3 covers 16 residues. Germline V CDR1 and CDR2: MNHNS, SASEGT. V lost 4 bases, J lost 3 bases, and 7 bases stayed unmatched. CDR3: CASSAFGDRDNQPQHF. For the CDR3, the DNA is TGTGCCAGCAGTGCTTTCGGGGACAGGGACAATCAGCCCCAGCATTTT.

The chain employs TRBV6-2 or TRBV6-3 and TRBJ2-2; 15 positions agree with TRBD2. V lost 5 bases, J lost 0 bases, and 10 bases stayed unmatched. The CDR3 contains 20 residues. CDR1 is MNHEY, CDR2 SVGEGT, per germline. The CDR3 spells CASSPQRGLAGGANTGELFF. The CDR3 DNA reads TGTGCCAGCAGTCCCCAACGGGGACTAGCGGGAGGTGCGAACACCGGGGAGCTGTTTTTT.

This clone was seen a single time. J is TRBJ1-6 and V is TRBV6-5; 7 bases are shared with TRBD1. CDR3 size: 15 residues. V gave up 8 bases and J gave up 8 bases; unmatched junction bases: 12. Germline lookup yields CDR1 MNHEY and CDR2 SVGAGI. The chain's CDR3 is CASYRRQGKDSPLHF. CDR3 bases: TGTGCCAGCTATCGACGACAGGGCAAAGATTCACCCCTCCACTTT.

The rearrangement uses TRBV11-2 and TRBJ1-2; the D gene is possibly TRBD1 (5 bases). Per the germline V gene, CDR1 is SGHAT and CDR2 is FQNNGV. The CDR3 totals 15 residues. V lost 2 bases to trimming and J lost 7 bases, with 17 bases between them. The CDR3 DNA is TGTGCCAGCAGCTTACAAGGGACGGGACTGCGTGGCTACACCTTC. This sequence encodes CASSLQGTGLRGYTF.

The CDR3 spells CASSPDPGLADYEQYF. The CDR3 DNA sequence: TGCGCCAGCAGTCCTGACCCGGGACTAGCGGACTACGAGCAGTACTTC. The chain couples TRBV5-1 to TRBJ2-7, with TRBD2 matching 11 bases. The length of the CDR3 is 16 residues. V dropped 5 bases and J dropped 3; count of bases not matched to a gene: 10. The germline V gene encodes CDR1 SGHRS and CDR2 YFSETQ.

The chain is built from TRBV9 and TRBJ1-2, with D unresolved. The CDR3 totals 15 residues. Trimming cost V 4 bases and J 6 bases, with 19 bases left between them. Germline V lookup: CDR1 SGDLS, CDR2 YYNGEE. The CDR3 region has the DNA TGTGCCAGCAGCCCCCGCGAGGTACGATCCGATGGCTACACCTTC. Translation gives CASSPREVRSDGYTF.

This chain joins TRBV7-2 and TRBJ2-3, with a weak D call TRBD2 (5 bases). With 4 bases removed from V and 2 bases from J, the gap between germline ends came to 13 bases. This CDR3 has 15 amino acids. Germline lookup yields CDR1 SGHTA and CDR2 FQGNSA. The CDR3 region is CASSSRTLFTDTQYF. CDR3 coding DNA: TGTGCCAGCAGCTCACGGACTCTGTTCACAGATACGCAGTATTTT.

This clone was seen a single time. The chain joins TRBV6-5 to TRBJ2-1; the match to TRBD1 covers 9 bases. After removal of 2 bases from V and 4 bases from J, the junction contained 3 bases not matched to a gene. This CDR3 is 15 amino acids long. Germline V gives CDR1 MNHEY, CDR2 SVGAGI. Here the CDR3 DNA reads TGTGCCAGCAGTTACGACAGGGGGTTGTACAATGAGCAGTTCTTC. Residues: CASSYDRGLYNEQFF.

This clone was observed a handful of times. The chain employs TRBV10-2 and TRBJ2-7; TRBD2 agrees at 12 bases. This CDR3 spans 14 amino acids. V was clipped by 6 bases and J by 4 bases; unmatched bases: 4. The germline gives CDR1 WSHSY, CDR2 SAAADI. CDR3 sequence: CASSWTSGKYEQYF. The CDR3 nucleotides read TGCGCCAGCAGCTGGACTAGCGGGAAGTACGAGCAGTACTTC.

The genes are TRBV19 and TRBJ1-2; 8 positions match TRBD1. CDR3 length: 13 residues. The V gene end was trimmed by 5 bases and the J gene end by 9 bases; junction bases not matched to a gene: 8. Germline values: CDR1 LNHDA, CDR2 SQIVND (reference sequence). The CDR3 region has the DNA TGTGCCAGTAGTCCCTGGACAGGGAGCAGCTACACCTTC. Translated: CASSPWTGSSYTF.

The chain has TRBV6-6 and TRBJ1-4, with TRBD1 as a possible D gene (5 bases). Germline V CDR1 and CDR2: MNHNY, SVGAGI (reference sequence). V lost 5 bases and J 5 bases, leaving 21 bases between the germline ends. This CDR3 is built from 17 residues. As DNA, the CDR3 is TGTGCCAGCAGTCCCCTCAGGGCGGGGCGAACGAATGAAAAACTGTTTTTT. Its protein product is CASSPLRAGRTNEKLFF.

The CDR3 here is CASSPGQGLAPISPLHF. The DNA of the CDR3 is TGTGCCAGCTCACCTGGACAGGGTCTAGCGCCGATTTCACCCCTCCACTTT. The V gene is TRBV18, the J gene TRBJ1-6, with 8 bases fitting TRBD1. Germline loops: CDR1 KGHSH, CDR2 LQKENI. This CDR3 spans 17 amino acids. Trimming cost V 3 bases and J 9 bases; bases outside gene matches: 13.

The chain has TRBV27 and TRBJ2-7; a possible D gene is TRBD1 (6 bases). This CDR3 is 14 amino acids long. V was shortened by 4 bases and J by 5 bases, with 15 bases between the two germline ends. CDR1 and CDR2 (germline): MNHEY, SMNVEV (reference sequence). The CDR3 region has the DNA TGTGCCAGCAGTTCAGGGGCAAGTGAGGACGAGCAGTACTTC. This sequence encodes CASSSGASEDEQYF.

The rearrangement joins TRBV6-1 to TRBJ1-4; 7 bases line up with TRBD1. Germline V gene sequence: CDR1 MNHNS, CDR2 SASEGT. This CDR3 is 14 amino acids long. The V segment lost 5 bases and the J segment 7 bases; nucleotides outside the gene matches: 7. CDR3 in amino acids: CASSPSRGIEKLFF. CDR3 nucleotide sequence: TGTGCCAGCAGTCCCAGCAGGGGGATTGAAAAACTGTTTTTT.